This TCR beta chain was profiled in a study of immune evolution from preneoplasia to lung adenocarcinoma. Between about 2014 and 2018, patients underwent resection in Japan or China. Study-wide results and limits: T cell clonality was higher in KRAS-mutant than EGFR-mutant or wild-type nodules.

The repertoire was sequenced with immunoSEQ multiplex PCR; TCRdb's copy has only in-frame clones and lacks some. The table shows more than 9,000 clones, with roughly 84% occurring only once. As regards this clone: Its antigen is not known.

V lost 5 bases to trimming and J lost 7 bases, with 21 bases between them. CDR3 length: 15 residues. CDR1 is SGHVS, CDR2 FQNEAQ, per germline. Sample: FFPE minimally invasive lung adenocarcinoma tissue. This receptor was obtained from a person between 65 and 79 years old with lung adenocarcinoma. V is TRBV7-8 and J is TRBJ2-7; TRBD2 might be the D (5 bases). This CDR3 is CASSPTPGGRREQYF. The CDR3 DNA reads TGTGCCAGCAGCCCGACCCCCGGCGGAAGGAGGGAGCAGTACTTC.